The entry below gives a single TCR beta chain sequence along with its context. In the original analysis: Estimation of nucleated cell counts was performed using reference gene primer amplification. Using immunoSEQ multiplex PCR, the repertoire was profiled, and TCRdb retains in-frame clones only, with some absent. V and J calls and clone size come straight from that table; D and trimming were deduced from the DNA. Of under 130,000 clones in the sample, nearly 85% are singletons; the top ten hold 10% to 15%. This specimen belongs to a study of blood T cell repertoires in COVID-19. Study-level information: COVID-19 samples collected from the United States, Italy and Spain covered acute and convalescent phases.

Trimming took 4 bases from V and 2 from J, leaving 12 bases between them. There are 14 residues in the CDR3. Germline CDR1 reads MNHEY; CDR2 reads SVGAGI. Sequencing was performed on peripheral blood. The V call is TRBV6-5, the J call TRBJ2-7; D possibly corresponds to TRBD1 (5 bases). The clonotype was recovered from a human donor in a cohort sampled during active or convalescent COVID-19. DNA for the CDR3: TGTGCCAGCAGTTCCAGGGTTCATCCCTACGAGCAGTACTTC. This encodes CASSSRVHPYEQYF.